Here is one TCR beta chain with its context. Its antigen is as yet unknown. The data are from a study of long-term antiretroviral therapy in people with HIV. Regarding the study as a whole: Diversity remained lower than transplant donor controls, even though it increased after ART.

Survey-level immunoSEQ v3.0 assays were run. Using immunoSEQ multiplex PCR, the repertoire was profiled, and TCRdb retains in-frame clones only, with some absent. The sample has about 15,000 clones, 88% seen once. There were about 1-10 million cryopreserved PBMC in the samples before DNA extraction. Specimen: unsorted PBMCs, collected 6.9 years after starting antiretroviral therapy. The receptor was isolated from a man aged 50-60 years with HIV.

CDR3 protein: CASSFINQETQYF. The CDR3 coding sequence is TGTGCCAGCAGCTTTATAAATCAAGAGACCCAGTACTTC. This chain joins TRBV7-2 and TRBJ2-5; D uncertain. The CDR3 sequence is 13 residues long. V lost 3 bases, J lost 2 bases, and 7 bases lay in between. Per germline, CDR1 SGHTA and CDR2 FQGNSA.